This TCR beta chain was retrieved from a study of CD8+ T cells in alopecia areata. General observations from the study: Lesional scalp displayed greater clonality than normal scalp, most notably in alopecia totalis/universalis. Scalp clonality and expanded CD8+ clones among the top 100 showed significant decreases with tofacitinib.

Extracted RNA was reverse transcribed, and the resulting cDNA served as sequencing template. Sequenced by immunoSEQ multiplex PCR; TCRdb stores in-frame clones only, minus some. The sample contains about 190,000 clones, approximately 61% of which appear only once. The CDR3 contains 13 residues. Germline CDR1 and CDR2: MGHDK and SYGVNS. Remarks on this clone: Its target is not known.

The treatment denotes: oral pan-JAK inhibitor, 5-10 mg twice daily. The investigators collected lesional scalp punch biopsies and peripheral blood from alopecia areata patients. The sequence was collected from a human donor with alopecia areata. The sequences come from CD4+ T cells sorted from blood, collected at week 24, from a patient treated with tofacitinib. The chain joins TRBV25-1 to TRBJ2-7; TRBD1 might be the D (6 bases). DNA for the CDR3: TGTGCTACCGAAGACGAAGGGGGATACGAGCAGTACTTC. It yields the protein CATEDEGGYEQYF.